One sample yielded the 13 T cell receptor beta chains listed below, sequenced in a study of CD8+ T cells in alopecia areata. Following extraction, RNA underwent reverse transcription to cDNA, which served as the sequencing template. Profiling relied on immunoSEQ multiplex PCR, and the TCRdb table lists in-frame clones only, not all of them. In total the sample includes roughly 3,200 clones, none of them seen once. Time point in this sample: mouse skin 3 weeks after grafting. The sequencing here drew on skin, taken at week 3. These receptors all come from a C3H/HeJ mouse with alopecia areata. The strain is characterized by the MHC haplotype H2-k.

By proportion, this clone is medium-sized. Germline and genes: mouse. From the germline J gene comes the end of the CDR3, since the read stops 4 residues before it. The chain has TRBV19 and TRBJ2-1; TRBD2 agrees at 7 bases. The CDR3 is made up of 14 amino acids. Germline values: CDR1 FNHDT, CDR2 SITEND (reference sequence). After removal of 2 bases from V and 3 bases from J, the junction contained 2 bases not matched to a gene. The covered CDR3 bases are TGTGCCAGCAGTATCGGGGGGGGCTATGCT. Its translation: CASSIGGGYA. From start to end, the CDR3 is CASSIGGGYAEQFF.

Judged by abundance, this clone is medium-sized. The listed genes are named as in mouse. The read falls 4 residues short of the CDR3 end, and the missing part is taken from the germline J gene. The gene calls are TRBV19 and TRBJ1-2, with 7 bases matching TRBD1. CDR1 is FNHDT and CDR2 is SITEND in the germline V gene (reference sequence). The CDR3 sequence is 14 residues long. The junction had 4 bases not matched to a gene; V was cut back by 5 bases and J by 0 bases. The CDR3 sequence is CASRADRANSDYTF. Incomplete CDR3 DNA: TGTGCCAGCAGGGCAGACAGGGCAAACTCC. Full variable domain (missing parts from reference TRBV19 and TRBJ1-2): GGIITQTPKFLIGQEGQKLTLKCQQNFNHDTMYWYRQDSGKGLRLIYYSITENDLQKGDLSEGYDASREKKSSFSLTVTSAQKNEMAVFLCASRADRANSDYTFGSGTRLLVI.

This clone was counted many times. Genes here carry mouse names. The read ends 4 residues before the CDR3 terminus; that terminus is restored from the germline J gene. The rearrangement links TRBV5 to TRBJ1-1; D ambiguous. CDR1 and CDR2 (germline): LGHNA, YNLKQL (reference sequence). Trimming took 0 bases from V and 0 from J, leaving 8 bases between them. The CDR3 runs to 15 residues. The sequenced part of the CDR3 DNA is TGTGCCAGCAGCCAAGATAGACAAGCAAACACA. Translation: CASSQDRQANT. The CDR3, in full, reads CASSQDRQANTEVFF.

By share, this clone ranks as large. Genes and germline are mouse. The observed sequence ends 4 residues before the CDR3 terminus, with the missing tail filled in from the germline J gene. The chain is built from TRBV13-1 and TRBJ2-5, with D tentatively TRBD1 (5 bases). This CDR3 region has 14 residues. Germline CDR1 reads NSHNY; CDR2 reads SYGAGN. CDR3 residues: CASSDEGREDTQYF. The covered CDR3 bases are TGTGCCAGCAGTGATGAGGGGAGAGAAGAC.

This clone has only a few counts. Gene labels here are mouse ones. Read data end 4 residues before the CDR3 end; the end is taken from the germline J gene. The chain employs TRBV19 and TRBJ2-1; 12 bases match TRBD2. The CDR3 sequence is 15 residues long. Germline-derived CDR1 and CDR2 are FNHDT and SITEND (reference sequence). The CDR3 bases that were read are TGTGCCAGCAGACAGGGGGGGACTGGGGGGGCT. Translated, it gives CASRQGGTGGA. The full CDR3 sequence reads CASRQGGTGGAEQFF.

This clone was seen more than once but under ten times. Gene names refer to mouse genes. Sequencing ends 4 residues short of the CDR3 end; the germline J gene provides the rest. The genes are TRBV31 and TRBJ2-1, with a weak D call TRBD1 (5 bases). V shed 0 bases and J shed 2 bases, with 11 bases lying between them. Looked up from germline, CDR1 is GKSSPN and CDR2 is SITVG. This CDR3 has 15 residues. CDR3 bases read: TGTGCCTGGAGTCTAGCGGACAAATACTATGCT. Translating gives CAWSLADKYYA. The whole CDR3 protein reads CAWSLADKYYAEQFF.

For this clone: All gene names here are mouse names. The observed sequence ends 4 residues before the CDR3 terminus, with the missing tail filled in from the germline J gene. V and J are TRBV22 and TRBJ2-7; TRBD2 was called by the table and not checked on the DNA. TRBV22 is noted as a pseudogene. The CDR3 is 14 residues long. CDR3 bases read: TGTGCCAGCAGTTGTGGGGACTGGGGGTAT. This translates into CASSCGDWGY. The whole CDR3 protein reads CASSCGDWGYEQYF.

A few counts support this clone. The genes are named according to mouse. The CDR3 bases that were read are TGTGCCAGCGCTACCGGGACAGGGAACACCGGG. Protein: CASATGTGNTG. The full CDR3 protein reads CASATGTGNTGQLYF. V gene TRBV13-2 combines with J gene TRBJ2-2, with 9 bases that match TRBD1. The read terminates 4 residues before the CDR3 end, so the remaining end is supplied by the germline J gene. V lost 6 bases and J lost 2; bases outside the gene matches: 5. The CDR3 spans 15 residues. CDR1 and CDR2 (germline): NNHNN, SYGAGS (reference sequence).

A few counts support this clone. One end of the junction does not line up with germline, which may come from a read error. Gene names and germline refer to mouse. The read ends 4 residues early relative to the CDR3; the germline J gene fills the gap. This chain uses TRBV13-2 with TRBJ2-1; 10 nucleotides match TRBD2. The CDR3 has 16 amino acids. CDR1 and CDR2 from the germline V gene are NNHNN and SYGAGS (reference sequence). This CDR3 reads CAGGEDWGENYAEQFF. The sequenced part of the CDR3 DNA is TGTGCCGGCGGTGAAGACTGGGGGGAAAACTATGCT.

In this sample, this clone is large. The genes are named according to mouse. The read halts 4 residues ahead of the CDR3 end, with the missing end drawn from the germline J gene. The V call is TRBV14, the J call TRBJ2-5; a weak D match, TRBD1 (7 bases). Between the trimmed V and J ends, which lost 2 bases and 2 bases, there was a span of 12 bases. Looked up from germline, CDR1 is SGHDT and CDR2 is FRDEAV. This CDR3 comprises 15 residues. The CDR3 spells CASSLRGRSQDTQYF. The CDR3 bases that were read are TGTGCCAGCAGTTTGAGGGGGCGCAGCCAAGAC.

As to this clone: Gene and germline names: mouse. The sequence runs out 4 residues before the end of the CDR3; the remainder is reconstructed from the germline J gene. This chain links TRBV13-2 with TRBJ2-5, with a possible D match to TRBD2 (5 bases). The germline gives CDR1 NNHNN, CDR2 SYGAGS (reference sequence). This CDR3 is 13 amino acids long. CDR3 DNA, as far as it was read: TGTGCCAGCGGTGATAGACTGAAAGAC. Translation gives CASGDRLKD. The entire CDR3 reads CASGDRLKDTQYF.

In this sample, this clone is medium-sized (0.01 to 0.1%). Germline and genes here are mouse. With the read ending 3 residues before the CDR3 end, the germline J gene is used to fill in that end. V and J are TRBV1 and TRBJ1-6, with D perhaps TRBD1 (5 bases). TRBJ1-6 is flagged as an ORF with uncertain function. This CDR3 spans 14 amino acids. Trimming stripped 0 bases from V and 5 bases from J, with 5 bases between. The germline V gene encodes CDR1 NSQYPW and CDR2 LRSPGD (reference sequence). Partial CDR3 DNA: TGCACCTGCAGTGCAGACAGGGATAATTCGCCC. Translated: CTCSADRDNSP. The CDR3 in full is CTCSADRDNSPLYF.

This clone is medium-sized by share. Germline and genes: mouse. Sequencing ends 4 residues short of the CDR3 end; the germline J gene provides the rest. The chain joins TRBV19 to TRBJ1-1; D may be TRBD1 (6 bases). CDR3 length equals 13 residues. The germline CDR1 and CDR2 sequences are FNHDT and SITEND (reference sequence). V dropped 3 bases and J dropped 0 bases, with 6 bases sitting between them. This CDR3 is CASSTGENTEVFF. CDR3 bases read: TGTGCCAGCAGTACAGGGGAGAACACA.